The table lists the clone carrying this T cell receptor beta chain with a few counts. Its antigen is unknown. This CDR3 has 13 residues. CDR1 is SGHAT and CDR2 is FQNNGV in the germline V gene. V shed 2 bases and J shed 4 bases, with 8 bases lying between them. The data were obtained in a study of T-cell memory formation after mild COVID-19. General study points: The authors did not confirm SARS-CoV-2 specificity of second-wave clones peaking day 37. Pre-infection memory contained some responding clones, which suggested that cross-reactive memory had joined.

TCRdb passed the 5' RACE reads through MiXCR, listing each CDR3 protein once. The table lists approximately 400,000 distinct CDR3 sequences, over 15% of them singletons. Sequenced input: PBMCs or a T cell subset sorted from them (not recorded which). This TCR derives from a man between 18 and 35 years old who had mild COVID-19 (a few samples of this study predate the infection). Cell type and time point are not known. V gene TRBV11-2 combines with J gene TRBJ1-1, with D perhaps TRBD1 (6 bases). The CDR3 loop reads CASSLQGPTEAFF. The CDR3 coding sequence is TGTGCCAGCAGCTTACAGGGGCCCACTGAAGCTTTCTTT.